A selection of T cell receptor beta chains follows, all from one sample in a study of blood T cell repertoires in COVID-19. Clones were sequenced by immunoSEQ multiplex PCR, and TCRdb holds only the in-frame ones, with some missing. The table lists some 100,000 clones, roughly 89% of them singletons. The source material was peripheral blood. The receptors originated from a man between 65 and 85 years old with acute or convalescent COVID-19. CDR3s include the opening cysteine and the closing phenylalanine or tryptophan. A D gene is named only where the DNA matches it firmly. Size is stated for part of the rows, as once, few or many counts, or as a class when the clone is expanded.

d_call: TRBD2
clone_size: -
v_call: TRBV28
j_call: TRBJ2-7
cdr3_aa: CASSFSRGGAYEQYF
cdr3_nt: TGTGCCAGCAGTTTCTCCCGGGGGGGGGCCTACGAGCAGTACTTC

d_call: -
clone_size: -
v_call: TRBV5-5
j_call: TRBJ1-1
cdr3_aa: CASSRQQELNTEAFF
cdr3_nt: TGTGCCAGCAGTCGCCAACAAGAATTGAACACTGAAGCTTTCTTT

d_call: -
clone_size: -
v_call: TRBV7-9
j_call: TRBJ1-3
cdr3_aa: CASRPNPLLSGNTIYF
cdr3_nt: TGTGCCAGCAGACCCAATCCGCTACTCTCTGGAAACACCATATATTTT

d_call: -
clone_size: -
v_call: TRBV7-8
j_call: TRBJ1-2
cdr3_aa: CASSFDRNYGYTF
cdr3_nt: TGTGCCAGCAGCTTTGACAGGAACTATGGCTACACCTTC

d_call: TRBD2
clone_size: -
v_call: TRBV6-1
j_call: TRBJ2-7
cdr3_aa: CASSEMGLAGTFSYEQYF
cdr3_nt: TGTGCCAGCAGTGAAATGGGACTAGCGGGGACTTTTTCCTACGAGCAGTACTTC

d_call: TRBD1
clone_size: -
v_call: TRBV5-6
j_call: TRBJ2-1
cdr3_aa: CASSFGERGRDEQFF
cdr3_nt: TGTGCCAGCAGCTTTGGGGAGAGGGGGCGGGATGAGCAGTTCTTC

d_call: -
clone_size: -
v_call: TRBV18
j_call: TRBJ1-2
cdr3_aa: CASSTAGGGYTF
cdr3_nt: TGTGCCAGCTCGACGGCGGGGGGTGGCTACACCTTC

d_call: -
clone_size: -
v_call: TRBV28
j_call: TRBJ1-2
cdr3_aa: CASSLMARGGYGYTF
cdr3_nt: TGTGCCAGCAGTTTGATGGCGAGGGGAGGTTATGGCTACACCTTC

d_call: TRBD2
clone_size: -
v_call: TRBV11-2
j_call: TRBJ2-5
cdr3_aa: CASSLSPRLAGFVETQYF
cdr3_nt: TGTGCCAGCAGCTTGTCCCCTCGGCTAGCGGGGTTTGTAGAGACCCAGTACTTC

d_call: TRBD1
clone_size: -
v_call: TRBV19
j_call: TRBJ2-2
cdr3_aa: CASGQGTGELFF
cdr3_nt: TGTGCCAGCGGACAGGGCACCGGGGAGCTGTTTTTT

d_call: -
clone_size: -
v_call: TRBV14
j_call: TRBJ1-3
cdr3_aa: CASSPTRARYFGNTIYF
cdr3_nt: TGTGCCAGCAGCCCAACCAGGGCACGGTACTTTGGAAACACCATATATTTT

d_call: -
clone_size: -
v_call: TRBV7-9
j_call: TRBJ2-3
cdr3_aa: CASSYARVGADTQYF
cdr3_nt: TGTGCCAGCAGCTACGCCAGGGTGGGCGCAGATACGCAGTATTTT

d_call: -
clone_size: -
v_call: TRBV21-1
j_call: TRBJ2-1
cdr3_aa: CASSKGLTSGGFNEQFF
cdr3_nt: TGTGCCAGCAGCAAGGGGCTGACTAGCGGGGGCTTCAATGAGCAGTTCTTC

d_call: -
clone_size: -
v_call: TRBV11-2
j_call: TRBJ1-2
cdr3_aa: CASPPQEGGYTF
cdr3_nt: TGTGCCAGCCCCCCCCAGGAGGGTGGCTACACCTTC

d_call: -
clone_size: -
v_call: TRBV5-6
j_call: TRBJ2-7
cdr3_aa: CASSLTVYEQYF
cdr3_nt: TGTGCCAGCAGTCTGACAGTCTACGAGCAGTACTTC

d_call: TRBD1
clone_size: -
v_call: TRBV6-5
j_call: TRBJ1-2
cdr3_aa: CAGRTGGDYGYTF
cdr3_nt: TGTGCCGGACGGACAGGGGGCGACTATGGCTACACCTTC

d_call: -
clone_size: -
v_call: TRBV5-1
j_call: TRBJ1-4
cdr3_aa: CASSATQGEKLFF
cdr3_nt: TGCGCCAGCAGCGCCACCCAGGGGGAAAAACTGTTTTTT

d_call: TRBD1
clone_size: -
v_call: TRBV7-9
j_call: TRBJ1-6
cdr3_aa: CASSLRDRVNSPLHF
cdr3_nt: TGTGCCAGCAGCCTCCGGGACAGGGTTAATTCACCCCTCCACTTT

d_call: -
clone_size: few
v_call: TRBV9
j_call: TRBJ1-3
cdr3_aa: CASSVEQGSGNTIYF
cdr3_nt: TGTGCCAGCAGCGTAGAGCAGGGCTCTGGAAACACCATATATTTT

d_call: TRBD1
clone_size: once
v_call: TRBV18
j_call: TRBJ2-7
cdr3_aa: CASSPILTGQGISEQYF
cdr3_nt: TGTGCCAGCTCACCAATTTTGACGGGACAGGGGATTTCCGAGCAGTACTTC

d_call: -
clone_size: -
v_call: TRBV19
j_call: TRBJ2-1
cdr3_aa: CASSIGRLPNEQFF
cdr3_nt: TGTGCCAGTAGTATTGGGAGACTGCCAAATGAGCAGTTCTTC

d_call: -
clone_size: -
v_call: TRBV7-9
j_call: TRBJ1-1
cdr3_aa: CASSLGGETEAFF
cdr3_nt: TGTGCCAGCAGCTTAGGGGGGGAGACTGAAGCTTTCTTT

d_call: -
clone_size: -
v_call: TRBV30
j_call: TRBJ2-7
cdr3_aa: CAWGRDTREQYF
cdr3_nt: TGTGCCTGGGGCCGGGACACTCGGGAGCAGTACTTC

d_call: TRBD1
clone_size: -
v_call: TRBV7-3
j_call: TRBJ1-2
cdr3_aa: CASSLRNRGTGIYGYTF
cdr3_nt: TGTGCCAGCAGCTTACGAAATAGGGGGACAGGGATCTATGGCTACACCTTC

d_call: -
clone_size: -
v_call: TRBV29-1
j_call: TRBJ2-7
cdr3_aa: CSAQRGYEQYF
cdr3_nt: TGCAGCGCCCAGAGGGGGTACGAGCAGTACTTC

d_call: TRBD2
clone_size: -
v_call: TRBV24-1
j_call: TRBJ2-5
cdr3_aa: CATSDPGTSGRSQETQYF
cdr3_nt: TGTGCCACCAGTGACCCCGGGACTAGCGGGAGGTCGCAAGAGACCCAGTACTTC

d_call: TRBD2
clone_size: -
v_call: TRBV30
j_call: TRBJ2-2
cdr3_aa: CAWSNGGGSRELFF
cdr3_nt: TGTGCCTGGAGCAACGGGGGGGGTAGTAGGGAGCTGTTTTTT

d_call: TRBD2
clone_size: -
v_call: TRBV3-1/TRBV3-2
j_call: TRBJ2-7
cdr3_aa: CASSQVSGGQYEQYF
cdr3_nt: TGTGCCAGCAGCCAAGTAAGCGGGGGGCAGTACGAGCAGTACTTC

d_call: -
clone_size: once
v_call: TRBV10-3
j_call: TRBJ1-1
cdr3_aa: CASGHSNTEAFF
cdr3_nt: TGTGCCTCCGGACACTCGAACACTGAAGCTTTCTTT

d_call: TRBD1
clone_size: -
v_call: TRBV2
j_call: TRBJ1-4
cdr3_aa: CASSAGTVTEKLFF
cdr3_nt: TGTGCCAGCAGCGCCGGGACAGTGACCGAAAAACTGTTTTTT

d_call: TRBD1
clone_size: -
v_call: TRBV18
j_call: TRBJ1-3
cdr3_aa: CASSPTGSGNTIYF
cdr3_nt: TGTGCCAGCTCACCGACAGGGAGTGGAAACACCATATATTTT

d_call: -
clone_size: -
v_call: TRBV11-2
j_call: TRBJ1-2
cdr3_aa: CASSLDTDYGYTF
cdr3_nt: TGTGCCAGCAGCTTAGATACAGACTATGGCTACACCTTC

d_call: -
clone_size: -
v_call: TRBV5-6
j_call: TRBJ2-5
cdr3_aa: CASSPPRFGETQYF
cdr3_nt: TGTGCCAGCAGCCCCCCTCGGTTCGGGGAGACCCAGTACTTC

d_call: -
clone_size: -
v_call: TRBV5-1
j_call: TRBJ2-3
cdr3_aa: CASSLTNWGGPTDTQYF
cdr3_nt: TGCGCCAGCAGCCTGACCAACTGGGGGGGGCCCACAGATACGCAGTATTTT

d_call: TRBD2
clone_size: -
v_call: TRBV6-5
j_call: TRBJ2-7
cdr3_aa: CASSYAGTSGSYEQYF
cdr3_nt: TGTGCCAGCAGTTATGCCGGGACTAGCGGGAGTTACGAGCAGTACTTC

d_call: TRBD1
clone_size: -
v_call: TRBV3-1/TRBV3-2
j_call: TRBJ1-2
cdr3_aa: CASSQEAGGRGYTF
cdr3_nt: TGTGCCAGCAGCCAAGAGGCAGGGGGAAGGGGCTACACCTTC

d_call: -
clone_size: -
v_call: TRBV19
j_call: TRBJ2-1
cdr3_aa: CASSIYGNEQFF
cdr3_nt: TGTGCCAGTAGTATCTACGGGAATGAGCAGTTCTTC

d_call: -
clone_size: -
v_call: TRBV6-5
j_call: TRBJ2-1
cdr3_aa: CASSIGIEQFF
cdr3_nt: TGTGCCAGCAGTATCGGGATTGAGCAGTTCTTC

d_call: TRBD1
clone_size: -
v_call: TRBV6-5
j_call: TRBJ2-7
cdr3_aa: CASSYEQGAYEQYF
cdr3_nt: TGTGCCAGCAGTTATGAACAGGGGGCTTACGAGCAGTACTTC

d_call: TRBD2
clone_size: -
v_call: TRBV5-1
j_call: TRBJ2-7
cdr3_aa: CASSSGLASSYEQYF
cdr3_nt: TGCGCCAGCAGCTCGGGACTAGCGTCGTCCTACGAGCAGTACTTC

d_call: -
clone_size: -
v_call: TRBV5-5
j_call: TRBJ1-5
cdr3_aa: CASSLAAGQPQHF
cdr3_nt: TGTGCCAGCAGCTTGGCGGCAGGTCAGCCCCAGCATTTT

d_call: TRBD1
clone_size: -
v_call: TRBV7-2
j_call: TRBJ1-6
cdr3_aa: CASSLAEQGTIYNSPLHF
cdr3_nt: TGTGCCAGCAGCTTAGCGGAACAGGGGACAATCTATAATTCACCCCTCCACTTT

d_call: TRBD1
clone_size: -
v_call: TRBV2
j_call: TRBJ1-4
cdr3_aa: CASRGQGANNEKLFF
cdr3_nt: TGTGCCAGCAGGGGACAGGGGGCGAATAATGAAAAACTGTTTTTT

d_call: TRBD2
clone_size: -
v_call: TRBV6-5
j_call: TRBJ2-7
cdr3_aa: CASSRGTSGYEQYF
cdr3_nt: TGTGCCAGCAGTAGGGGGACTAGCGGGTACGAGCAGTACTTC